Sequencing of this TCR beta chain was carried out in a study of CD8+CD57+ T cells in acquired aplastic anemia. There are 15 residues in the CDR3. V lost 0 bases and J lost 8, with 19 bases in between. Looked up from germline, CDR1 is GTSNPN and CDR2 is SVGIG (reference sequence). For CDR3 and TCR beta VDJ profiling, genomic DNA was the template used. TCRdb reanalysed the reads using MiXCR and keeps one entry per CDR3 protein. Found here are under 500,000 distinct CDR3 sequences, roughly 34% of them singletons; the top ten hold around 0.82%. This clonotype has a handful of counts. Patients chosen for sequencing had shown CD8+CD57+ cell expansion by flow cytometry.

The specimen sequenced was sorted CD4+, CD8+, or CD8+CD57+ T cells (not recorded which) from PBMCs. The rearrangement links TRBV30 to TRBJ1-2, with a tentative D call TRBD1 (5 bases). The TCR originated in a human donor with aplastic anemia. The CDR3: CAWSVLRGGSDGYTF. CDR3 sequence (DNA): TGTGCCTGGAGTGTACTCCGGGGGGGATCGGACGGCTACACCTTC.